The entry below describes one T cell receptor beta chain. Germline is not matched at one junction end, which may reflect a read error. This sample was taken from a study of blood T cells in healthy people across ages. The CDR3 length is 16 residues. Germline-derived CDR1 and CDR2 are MNHEY and SMNVEV (reference sequence). Primed by a sample-barcoded 5' primer and a J-beta primer mix, a second PCR proceeded for roughly 6 to 12 cycles. Each CDR3 protein is one row after TCRdb ran MiXCR on the 5' RACE reads. The table includes hundreds of thousands of distinct CDR3 sequences, under 50% detected once. The chain carries TRBV27 and TRBJ2-7; no reliable D call. The origin of this receptor is a man aged 25-40 years in good health. Sequencing input: blood. CDR3: CASSPLLTRISCEQYF. The DNA of the CDR3 is TGTGCCAGCAGCCCTCTCCTAACGCGTATCTCCTGCGAGCAGTACTTC.